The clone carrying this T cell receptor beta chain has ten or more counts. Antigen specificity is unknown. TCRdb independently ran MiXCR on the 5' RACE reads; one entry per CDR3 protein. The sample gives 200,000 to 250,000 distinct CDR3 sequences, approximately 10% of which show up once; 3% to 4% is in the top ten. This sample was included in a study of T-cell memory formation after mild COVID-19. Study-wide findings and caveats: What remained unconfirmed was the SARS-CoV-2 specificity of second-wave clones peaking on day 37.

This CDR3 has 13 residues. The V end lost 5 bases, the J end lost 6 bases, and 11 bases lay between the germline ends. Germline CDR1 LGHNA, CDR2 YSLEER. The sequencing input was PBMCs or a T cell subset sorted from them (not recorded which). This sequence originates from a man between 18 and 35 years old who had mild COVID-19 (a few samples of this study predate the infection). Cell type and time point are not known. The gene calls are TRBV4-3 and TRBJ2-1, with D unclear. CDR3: CASSSRRFNEQFF. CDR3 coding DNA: TGCGCCAGCAGCTCCCGACGATTCAATGAGCAGTTCTTC.